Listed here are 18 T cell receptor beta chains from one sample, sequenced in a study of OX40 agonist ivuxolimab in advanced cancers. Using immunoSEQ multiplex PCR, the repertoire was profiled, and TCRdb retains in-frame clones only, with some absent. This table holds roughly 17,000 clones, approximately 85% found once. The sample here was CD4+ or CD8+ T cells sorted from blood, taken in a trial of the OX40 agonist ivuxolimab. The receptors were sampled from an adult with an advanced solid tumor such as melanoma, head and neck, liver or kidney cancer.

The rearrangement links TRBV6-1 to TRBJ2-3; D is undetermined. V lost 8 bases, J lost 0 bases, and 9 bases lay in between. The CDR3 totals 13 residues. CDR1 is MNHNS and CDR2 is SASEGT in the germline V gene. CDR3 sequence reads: CASGSVSTDTQYF. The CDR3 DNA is TGTGCCAGCGGAAGCGTGAGCACAGATACGCAGTATTTT.

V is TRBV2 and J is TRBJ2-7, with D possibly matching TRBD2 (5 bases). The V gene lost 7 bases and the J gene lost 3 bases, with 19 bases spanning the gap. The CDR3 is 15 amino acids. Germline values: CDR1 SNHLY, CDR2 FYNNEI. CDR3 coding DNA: TGTGCCAGCACTCAAGAGGGCAGCCCCTTCTACGAGCAGTACTTC. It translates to CASTQEGSPFYEQYF.

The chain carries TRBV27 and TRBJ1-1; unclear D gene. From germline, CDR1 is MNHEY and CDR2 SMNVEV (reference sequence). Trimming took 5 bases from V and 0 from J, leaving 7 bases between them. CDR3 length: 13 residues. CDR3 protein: CASSVSMNTEAFF. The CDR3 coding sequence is TGTGCCAGCAGTGTTTCCATGAACACTGAAGCTTTCTTT.

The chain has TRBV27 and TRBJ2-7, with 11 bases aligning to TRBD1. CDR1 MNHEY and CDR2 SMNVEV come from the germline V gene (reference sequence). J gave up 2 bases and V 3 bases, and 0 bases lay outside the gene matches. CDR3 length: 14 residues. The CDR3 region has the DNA TGTGCCAGCAGTTTGGACAGGGGGCCCTACGAGCAGTACTTC. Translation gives CASSLDRGPYEQYF.

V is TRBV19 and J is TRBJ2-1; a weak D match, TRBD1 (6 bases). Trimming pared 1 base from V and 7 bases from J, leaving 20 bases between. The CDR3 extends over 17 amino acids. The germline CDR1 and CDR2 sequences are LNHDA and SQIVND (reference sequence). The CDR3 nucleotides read TGTGCCAGTAGTATAGCGTCCCACAGGGTAGGTTTAAATGAGCAGTTCTTC. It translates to CASSIASHRVGLNEQFF. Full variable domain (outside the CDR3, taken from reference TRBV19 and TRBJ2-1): DGGITQSPKYLFRKEGQNVTLSCEQNLNHDAMYWYRQDPGQGLRLIYYSQIVNDFQKGDIAEGYSVSREKKESFPLTVTSAQKNPTAFYLCASSIASHRVGLNEQFFGPGTRLTVL.

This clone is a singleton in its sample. CDR3 sequence (DNA): TGTGCCAGCAGGGCCGGCACGATCTATGGCTACACCTTC. Translation: CASRAGTIYGYTF. V usage is TRBV7-9 and J usage is TRBJ1-2; D not resolved. This CDR3 is 13 amino acids long. From germline, CDR1 is SEHNR and CDR2 FQNEAQ (reference sequence). Trimming removed 6 bases at V and 4 bases at J, with 12 bases between.

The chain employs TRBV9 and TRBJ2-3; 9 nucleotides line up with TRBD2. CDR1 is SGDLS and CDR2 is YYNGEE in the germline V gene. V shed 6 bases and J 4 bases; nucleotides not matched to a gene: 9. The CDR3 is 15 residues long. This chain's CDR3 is CASTTSGGMADTQYF. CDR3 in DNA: TGTGCCAGCACCACCAGCGGGGGGATGGCAGATACGCAGTATTTT.

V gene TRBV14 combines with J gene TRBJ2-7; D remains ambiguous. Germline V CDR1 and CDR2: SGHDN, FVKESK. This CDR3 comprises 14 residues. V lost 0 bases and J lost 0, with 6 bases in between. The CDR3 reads CASSQETSSYEQYF. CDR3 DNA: TGTGCCAGCAGCCAAGAAACCAGCTCCTACGAGCAGTACTTC.

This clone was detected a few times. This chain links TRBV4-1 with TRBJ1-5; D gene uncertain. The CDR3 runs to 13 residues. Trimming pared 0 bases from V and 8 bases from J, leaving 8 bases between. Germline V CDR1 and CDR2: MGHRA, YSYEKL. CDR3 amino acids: CASSQDWVEPQHF. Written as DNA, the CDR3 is TGCGCCAGCAGCCAAGACTGGGTGGAGCCCCAGCATTTT.

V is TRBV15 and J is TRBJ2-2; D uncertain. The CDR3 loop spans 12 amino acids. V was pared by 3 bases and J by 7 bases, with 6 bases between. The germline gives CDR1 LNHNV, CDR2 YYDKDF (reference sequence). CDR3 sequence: CATSRRSGELFF. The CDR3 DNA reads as TGTGCCACCAGCAGGCGGAGCGGGGAGCTGTTTTTT.

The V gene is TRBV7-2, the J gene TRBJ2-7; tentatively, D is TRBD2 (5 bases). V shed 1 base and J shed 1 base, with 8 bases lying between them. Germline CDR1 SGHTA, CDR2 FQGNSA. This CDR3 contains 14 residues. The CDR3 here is CASSLVSGSYEQYF. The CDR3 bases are TGTGCCAGCAGCTTAGTAAGCGGTTCCTACGAGCAGTACTTC.

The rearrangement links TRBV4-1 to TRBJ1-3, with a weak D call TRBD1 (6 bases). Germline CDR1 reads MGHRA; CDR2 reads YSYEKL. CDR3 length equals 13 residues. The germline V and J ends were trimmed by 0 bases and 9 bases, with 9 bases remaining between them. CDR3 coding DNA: TGCGCCAGCAGCCAAGAGACAGGAGGCACCATATATTTT. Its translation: CASSQETGGTIYF.

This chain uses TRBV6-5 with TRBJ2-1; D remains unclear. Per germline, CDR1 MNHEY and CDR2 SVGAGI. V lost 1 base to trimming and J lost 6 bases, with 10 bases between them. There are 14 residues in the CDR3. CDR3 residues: CASSYYPDRNEQFF. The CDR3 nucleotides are TGTGCCAGCAGTTACTATCCTGACCGCAATGAGCAGTTCTTC.

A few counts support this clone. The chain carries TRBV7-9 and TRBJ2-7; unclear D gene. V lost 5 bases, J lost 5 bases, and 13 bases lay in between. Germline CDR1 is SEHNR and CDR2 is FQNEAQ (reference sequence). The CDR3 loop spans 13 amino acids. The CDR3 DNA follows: TGTGCCAGCAGCCATGTGTTACTTGACGAGCAGTACTTC. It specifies CASSHVLLDEQYF.

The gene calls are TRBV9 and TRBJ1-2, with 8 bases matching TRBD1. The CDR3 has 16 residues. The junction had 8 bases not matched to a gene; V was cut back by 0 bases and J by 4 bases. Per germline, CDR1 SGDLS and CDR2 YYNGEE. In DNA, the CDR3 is TGTGCCAGCAGCGTAGAGGCGGCAGGGGGCAGCTATGGCTACACCTTC. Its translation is CASSVEAAGGSYGYTF.

DNA for the CDR3: TGTGCCAGCAGCTTAGGGGAGGGCCGAGGGGATGAGCAGTTCTTC. Protein: CASSLGEGRGDEQFF. The J gene is TRBJ2-1, the V gene TRBV7-9; 7 bases line up with TRBD2. Looked up from germline, CDR1 is SEHNR and CDR2 is FQNEAQ (reference sequence). This CDR3 has 15 amino acids. V gave up 1 base and J gave up 8 bases; unmatched junction bases: 8.

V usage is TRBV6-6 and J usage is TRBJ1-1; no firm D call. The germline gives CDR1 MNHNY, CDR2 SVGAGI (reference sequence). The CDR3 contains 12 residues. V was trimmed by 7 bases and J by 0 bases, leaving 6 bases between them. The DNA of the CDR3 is TGTGCCAGCATGGGCATGAACACTGAAGCTTTCTTT. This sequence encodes CASMGMNTEAFF.

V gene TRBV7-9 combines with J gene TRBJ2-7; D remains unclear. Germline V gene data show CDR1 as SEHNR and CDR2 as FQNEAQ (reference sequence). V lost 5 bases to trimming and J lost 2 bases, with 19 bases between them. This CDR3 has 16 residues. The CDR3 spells CASSPTGSIKTYEQYF. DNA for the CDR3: TGTGCCAGCAGCCCAACGGGCAGTATAAAGACCTACGAGCAGTACTTC. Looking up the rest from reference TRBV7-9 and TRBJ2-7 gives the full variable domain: DTGVSQNPRHKITKRGQNVTFRCDPISEHNRLYWYRQTLGQGPEFLTYFQNEAQLEKSRLLSDRFSAERPKGSFSTLEIQRTEQGDSAMYLCASSPTGSIKTYEQYFGPGTRLTVT.